The clone carrying this TCR beta chain has a handful of counts. Its matching antigen is unknown. Germline V gene sequence: CDR1 SQVTM, CDR2 ANQGSEA. J gave up 7 bases and V 4 bases, and 7 bases lay outside the gene matches. This CDR3 comprises 13 residues. The record originates from a study of T cells in localized non-small cell lung cancer. Study-level results: Turning up in adjacent lung were a median approximately 50 of the top 100 tumor clones. The greatest T cell clonality was found in uninvolved adjacent lung (higher than in tumor). Sequencing covered just one tumor region, so heterogeneity cannot be ruled out. Among blood samples, higher T cell density accompanied longer overall survival.

Here immunoSEQ multiplex PCR was the method, and the copy in TCRdb shows in-frame clones only, minus some. The table has about 7,000 clones, approximately 50% seen once. The sample in question was lymph node tissue, obtained before any cancer treatment. The rearrangement links TRBV29-1 to TRBJ1-2; 9 positions match TRBD1. This clonotype was obtained from a female donor of 60 years or more with stage I lung adenocarcinoma. The CDR3 bases are TGCAGCGTTGGGGGGACAGGGCAGGGTGGCTACACCTTC. Encoded protein: CSVGGTGQGGYTF.